This TCR beta chain derives from a study of T cell repertoires in cytomegalovirus infection. V lost 1 base and J lost 4; bases outside the gene matches: 9. This CDR3 is built from 18 residues. Germline V gene data show CDR1 as KGHDR and CDR2 as SFDVKD. This clonotype was detected many times. TCRdb used MiXCR to reprocess the reads, holding one entry per CDR3 protein. The sample consists of 450,000 to 600,000 distinct CDR3 sequences, about 11% of them appearing once. This sequence was found in a human donor in good health (CMV status not recorded). Some clones in this sample may be carry-over from other donors' samples. The chain couples TRBV24-1 to TRBJ2-2, with 9 bases aligning to TRBD2. The sequenced sample consisted of PBMCs. Here the CDR3 reads CATSDFPFSGSPTGELFF. The CDR3 DNA follows: TGTGCCACCAGTGATTTCCCTTTTAGCGGGAGCCCCACCGGGGAGCTGTTTTTT.